The rows below give T cell receptor beta chains drawn from one sample of a study of shared clonotypes between healthy human individuals. The method was immunoSEQ multiplex PCR; TCRdb's version includes in-frame clones alone and lacks a portion of them. The sample yields fewer than 700,000 clones, approximately 95% seen once. Sequencing was carried out using naive CD8+ T cells sorted from blood. All receptors come from a woman under 40 in good health. Each CDR3 is given with its conserved first and last residue. Fields, in order: V gene, J gene, clone size, D gene, CDR3 DNA, CDR3 protein. D genes are given only for firm matches. The size of a clone is reported for some rows only, either as once, few or many, or as a class for expanded clones.

V: TRBV11-2; J: TRBJ2-1; size: once; D: -; DNA: TGTGCCAGCAGCTTAGTTACGGGGAGCTCCTACAATGAGCAGTTCTTC; CDR3: CASSLVTGSSYNEQFF
V: TRBV13; J: TRBJ2-7; size: -; D: -; DNA: TGTGCCAGCAGCATACTCGGGTCCTACGAGCAGTACTTC; CDR3: CASSILGSYEQYF
V: TRBV7-9; J: TRBJ2-7; size: -; D: -; DNA: TGTGCCAGCAGCTTACCCCGAGCGAAGCCCAACTACGAGCAGTACTTC; CDR3: CASSLPRAKPNYEQYF
V: TRBV19; J: TRBJ2-7; size: -; D: TRBD1; DNA: TGTGCCAGTAGTGCTCACAGGGGAGTCTACGAGCAGTACTTC; CDR3: CASSAHRGVYEQYF
V: TRBV25-1; J: TRBJ1-3; size: -; D: -; DNA: TGTGCCAGCAGTGACCGACAGCTCTCTGGAAACACCATATATTTT; CDR3: CASSDRQLSGNTIYF
V: TRBV5-1; J: TRBJ2-7; size: -; D: TRBD1; DNA: TGCGCCAGCAGCTTGAGGGGTCCGGCAACACAGGGGGGTAGGATCCACGAGCAGTACTTC; CDR3: CASSLRGPATQGGRIHEQYF
V: TRBV11-2; J: TRBJ1-3; size: -; D: -; DNA: TGTGCCAGCAGCTTACAGACGGTCGGTGGAAACACCATATATTTT; CDR3: CASSLQTVGGNTIYF
V: TRBV28; J: TRBJ2-7; size: -; D: -; DNA: TGTGCCAGCAGCAGGGCCGGGACTCCCGACCTCTACGAGCAGTACTTC; CDR3: CASSRAGTPDLYEQYF
V: TRBV28; J: TRBJ2-5; size: -; D: TRBD2; DNA: TGTGCCAGCAGCACCGGGACTAGCGGGAGGGCGAGAGAGCAGTACTTC; CDR3: CASSTGTSGRAREQYF
V: TRBV14; J: TRBJ2-5; size: -; D: -; DNA: TGTGCCAGCAGCCAAGAGAACAGGGAAGAGACCCAGTACTTC; CDR3: CASSQENREETQYF
V: TRBV5-4; J: TRBJ2-2; size: -; D: -; DNA: TGTGCCAGCAGCTTCCTCGGAGGGCCCGGGGAGCTGTTTTTT; CDR3: CASSFLGGPGELFF
V: TRBV11-3; J: TRBJ2-7; size: -; D: -; DNA: TGTGCCAGCAGCTTTCTCGCCGGAGCAGAGCAGTACTTC; CDR3: CASSFLAGAEQYF
V: TRBV7-9; J: TRBJ2-7; size: -; D: -; DNA: TGTGCCAGCAGCTACGACCCTGGGTGGAGTGCTTGG; CDR3: CASSYDPGWSAW
V: TRBV5-4; J: TRBJ2-1; size: -; D: TRBD2; DNA: TGTGCCAGCAGCTCCGCGGGGGTCGTCGACAATGAGCAGTTCTTC; CDR3: CASSSAGVVDNEQFF
V: TRBV13; J: TRBJ1-5; size: once; D: -; DNA: TGTGCCAGCAGCTTATCTAGCAATCAGCCCCAGCATTTT; CDR3: CASSLSSNQPQHF
V: TRBV27; J: TRBJ1-3; size: -; D: -; DNA: TGTGCCAGCAGTCCGTCGACAGCCCCTCTTCTAAGTGGAAACACCATATATTTT; CDR3: CASSPSTAPLLSGNTIYF
V: TRBV4-2; J: TRBJ2-2; size: -; D: -; DNA: TGTGCCAGCAGAGTCTCCGTTACGACCGGGGAGCTGTTTTTT; CDR3: CASRVSVTTGELFF
V: TRBV5-1; J: TRBJ1-5; size: -; D: -; DNA: TGCGCCAGCAGCGCCTTGTACCGGGACAAAAATCAGCCCCAGCATTTT; CDR3: CASSALYRDKNQPQHF
V: TRBV7-8; J: TRBJ2-7; size: -; D: -; DNA: TGTGCCAGCAGCTTCGGCAGCTCCTACGAGCAGTACTTC; CDR3: CASSFGSSYEQYF
V: TRBV27; J: TRBJ2-7; size: -; D: TRBD1; DNA: TGTGCCAGCAGTCCCACAGGGGCGGCCTCTGAGCAGTACTTC; CDR3: CASSPTGAASEQYF
V: TRBV7-9; J: TRBJ2-5; size: -; D: -; DNA: TGTGCCAGCAGCTTAGCGCTAGAGACTAGACAAGAGACCCAGTACTTC; CDR3: CASSLALETRQETQYF
V: TRBV2; J: TRBJ2-1; size: -; D: -; DNA: TGTGCCAGCAGTTTCGGGCCGACCAATGAGCAGTTCTTC; CDR3: CASSFGPTNEQFF
V: TRBV7-2; J: TRBJ2-3; size: -; D: -; DNA: TGTGCCAGCAGCTTGTTACTAGCCCCAGATACGCAGTATTTT; CDR3: CASSLLLAPDTQYF
V: TRBV5-4; J: TRBJ2-1; size: -; D: TRBD2; DNA: TGTGCCAGCAGCTTTAGGCGGGGGGAGCAGTTCTTC; CDR3: CASSFRRGEQFF
V: TRBV2; J: TRBJ2-3; size: once; D: TRBD2; DNA: TGTGCCAGCAAGGGACTAGCGGGAGGCGGAGATACGCAGTATTTT; CDR3: CASKGLAGGGDTQYF
V: TRBV27; J: TRBJ2-3; size: -; D: TRBD1; DNA: TGTGCCAGCAGTTTGGGACAGGGAGGTCGGTCGCAGTATTTT; CDR3: CASSLGQGGRSQYF
V: TRBV27; J: TRBJ2-7; size: -; D: -; DNA: TGTGCCAGCAGCGGTGGGTACGAGCAGTACTTC; CDR3: CASSGGYEQYF
V: TRBV7-9; J: TRBJ2-1; size: once; D: TRBD2; DNA: TGTGCCAGCAGCTTAGCGGTAGCGGGAGGTTACAATGAGCAGTTCTTC; CDR3: CASSLAVAGGYNEQFF
V: TRBV19; J: TRBJ2-2; size: -; D: TRBD2; DNA: TGTGCCAGTAGTAACAAGCGGGAGGCCCCCCCCGGGGAGCTGTTTTTT; CDR3: CASSNKREAPPGELFF
V: TRBV4-1; J: TRBJ1-5; size: -; D: TRBD1; DNA: TGCGCCAGCAGCCAGGCAGGGGGAGCCAATCAGCCCCAGCATTTT; CDR3: CASSQAGGANQPQHF
V: TRBV11-2; J: TRBJ2-7; size: -; D: TRBD2; DNA: TGTGCCAGCAGTCCAACTAGCGGAGACTACGAGCAGTACTTC; CDR3: CASSPTSGDYEQYF
V: TRBV7-6; J: TRBJ2-5; size: -; D: TRBD2; DNA: TGTGCCAGCAGCCTAGTCCCTACTAGCGGGAGGGCCCTGGAGACCCAGTACTTC; CDR3: CASSLVPTSGRALETQYF
V: TRBV4-1; J: TRBJ2-7; size: -; D: TRBD1; DNA: TGCGCCAGCAGCCAGGCGGACAGGGGGGAGATCGAGCAGTACTTC; CDR3: CASSQADRGEIEQYF
V: TRBV19; J: TRBJ2-7; size: -; D: -; DNA: TGTGCCAGTAGTTTGACAGAAACCTACGGGCAGTACTTC; CDR3: CASSLTETYGQYF
V: TRBV2; J: TRBJ2-4; size: -; D: TRBD2; DNA: TGTGCCAGCAGTGATCCGGTTGATCCGGGACTAGCGGGAGGGCTCGCCAAAAACATTCAGTACTTC; CDR3: CASSDPVDPGLAGGLAKNIQYF
V: TRBV6-6; J: TRBJ2-7; size: -; D: TRBD2; DNA: TGTGCCAGCAGTTACGTTCTAGCGGGAAGAGGCGAGCAGTACTTC; CDR3: CASSYVLAGRGEQYF
V: TRBV2; J: TRBJ1-5; size: -; D: TRBD1; DNA: TGTGCCAGCAGCGAGCAGGGGGTAGGGAATCAGCCCCAGCATTTT; CDR3: CASSEQGVGNQPQHF
V: TRBV9; J: TRBJ2-2; size: -; D: -; DNA: TGTGCCAGCAGCCCCCCGGACACCGGGGAGCTGTTTTTT; CDR3: CASSPPDTGELFF
V: TRBV9; J: TRBJ2-7; size: -; D: TRBD1; DNA: TGTGCCAGCAGCGGCGACAGGGTGGGCGAGCAGTACTTC; CDR3: CASSGDRVGEQYF
V: TRBV27; J: TRBJ2-7; size: -; D: -; DNA: TGTGCCAGCAGGGACAGCTACGAGCAGTACTTC; CDR3: CASRDSYEQYF
V: TRBV9; J: TRBJ2-1; size: -; D: TRBD2; DNA: TGTGCCAGCAGCGATGCGGGGGGGAATGAGCAGTTCTTC; CDR3: CASSDAGGNEQFF
V: TRBV13; J: TRBJ2-7; size: -; D: -; DNA: TGTGCCAGCAGCTCACAGGCCCGGGGCGAGCAGTACTTC; CDR3: CASSSQARGEQYF
V: TRBV27; J: TRBJ2-7; size: -; D: -; DNA: TGTGCCAGCAGTGCCCCTCACAGGGCACCCTACGAGCAGTACTTC; CDR3: CASSAPHRAPYEQYF
V: TRBV28; J: TRBJ2-3; size: once; D: TRBD2; DNA: TGTGCCAGCAGTGCGGGGACTTCTAGCGGGAGCGCAGATACGCAGTATTTT; CDR3: CASSAGTSSGSADTQYF
V: TRBV27; J: TRBJ2-1; size: -; D: TRBD1; DNA: TGTGCCAGCAGCGGGAACGCAGGGGGTAATGAGCAGTTCTTC; CDR3: CASSGNAGGNEQFF
V: TRBV19; J: TRBJ2-4; size: -; D: TRBD2; DNA: TGTGCCAGTAGTATACAAGGCGGGAGGGCCAAAAACATTCAGTACTTC; CDR3: CASSIQGGRAKNIQYF
V: TRBV5-6; J: TRBJ2-1; size: -; D: -; DNA: TGTGCCAGCAGCTTGGGGGGTTCCGTCCCCAATGAGCAGTTCTTC; CDR3: CASSLGGSVPNEQFF
V: TRBV5-6; J: TRBJ2-7; size: -; D: -; DNA: TGTGCCAGCAGCTGGGGGGAACACCCCTACGAGCAGTACTTC; CDR3: CASSWGEHPYEQYF
V: TRBV27; J: TRBJ1-5; size: -; D: -; DNA: TGTGCCAGCAGGCCCATATATAGCAATCAGCCCCAGCATTTT; CDR3: CASRPIYSNQPQHF
V: TRBV19; J: TRBJ2-4; size: -; D: TRBD1; DNA: TGTGCCAGTAGTACCGGACAGGTCCGAGCCAAAAACATTCAGTACTTC; CDR3: CASSTGQVRAKNIQYF
V: TRBV27; J: TRBJ2-7; size: -; D: -; DNA: TGTGCCAGCAGTTTAAGGGGACTTATCCCCTACGAGCAGTACTTC; CDR3: CASSLRGLIPYEQYF
V: TRBV6-1; J: TRBJ2-5; size: -; D: -; DNA: TGTGCCAGCGGATATCCACAAGAGACCCAGTACTTC; CDR3: CASGYPQETQYF
V: TRBV9; J: TRBJ2-7; size: -; D: -; DNA: TGTGCCAGCAGCTTGGGGCAGGGTAAGACCTACGAGCAGTACTTC; CDR3: CASSLGQGKTYEQYF
V: TRBV14; J: TRBJ2-1; size: once; D: -; DNA: TGTGCCAGCAGCCAAGATTGGAATGAGCAGTTCTTC; CDR3: CASSQDWNEQFF
V: TRBV6-1; J: TRBJ2-7; size: -; D: -; DNA: TGTGCCAGCAGTCCAGGGGCCAGCGAGCAGTACTTC; CDR3: CASSPGASEQYF